This T cell receptor (beta chain) derives from a study of identical twins. Broader study findings: Instead of following the same donors, the conclusions were based on cross-sectional statistical analysis.

A universal primer binding site was introduced by template switching. The final cDNA contained unique molecular identifiers. TCRdb recomputed calls from the 5' RACE reads with MiXCR, one row per CDR3 protein. Of approximately 490,000 distinct CDR3 sequences detected, 20% to 25% appear once; the ten largest clones hold approximately 0.52%. The CDR3 consists of 15 residues. Germline assignment: CDR1 LGHDT and CDR2 YNNKEL (reference sequence). V was pared by 4 bases and J by 2 bases, with 6 bases of the junction left unmatched. Concerning this clonotype: Its antigen is as yet unknown.

Each donor (without exception) was a healthy Caucasian. These data are also associated with another study on yellow fever vaccine responses in identical twins.

Sequenced input: CD4+ T cells sorted from blood. The J gene is TRBJ2-3, the V gene TRBV3-1, with TRBD1 matching 7 bases. The TCR sequence derives from a woman aged 18-35 years in good health. The CDR3 loop reads CASSPGQRTTDTQYF. CDR3 coding DNA: TGTGCCAGCAGCCCGGGACAGAGGACCACAGATACGCAGTATTTT.